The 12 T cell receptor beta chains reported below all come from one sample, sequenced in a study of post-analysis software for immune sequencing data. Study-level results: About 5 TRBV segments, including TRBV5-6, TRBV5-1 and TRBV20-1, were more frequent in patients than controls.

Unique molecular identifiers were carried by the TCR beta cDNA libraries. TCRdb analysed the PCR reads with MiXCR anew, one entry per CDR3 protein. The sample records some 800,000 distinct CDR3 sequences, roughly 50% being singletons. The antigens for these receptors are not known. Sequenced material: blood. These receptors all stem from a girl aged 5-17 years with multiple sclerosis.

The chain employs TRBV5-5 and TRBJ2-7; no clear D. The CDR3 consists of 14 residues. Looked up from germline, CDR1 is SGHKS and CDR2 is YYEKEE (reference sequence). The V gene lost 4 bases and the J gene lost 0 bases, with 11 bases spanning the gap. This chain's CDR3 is CASSAKLYSYEQYF. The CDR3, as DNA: TGTGCCAGCAGCGCTAAACTGTACTCCTACGAGCAGTACTTC.

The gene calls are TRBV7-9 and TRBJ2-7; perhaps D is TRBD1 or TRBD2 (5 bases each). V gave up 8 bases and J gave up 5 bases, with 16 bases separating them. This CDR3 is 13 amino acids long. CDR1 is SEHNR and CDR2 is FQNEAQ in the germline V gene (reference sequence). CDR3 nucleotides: TGTGCCAGCCGACTGGGGCTAGCCCACGAGCAGTACTTC. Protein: CASRLGLAHEQYF. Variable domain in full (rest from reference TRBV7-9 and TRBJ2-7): DTGVSQNPRHKITKRGQNVTFRCDPISEHNRLYWYRQTLGQGPEFLTYFQNEAQLEKSRLLSDRFSAERPKGSFSTLEIQRTEQGDSAMYLCASRLGLAHEQYFGPGTRLTVT.

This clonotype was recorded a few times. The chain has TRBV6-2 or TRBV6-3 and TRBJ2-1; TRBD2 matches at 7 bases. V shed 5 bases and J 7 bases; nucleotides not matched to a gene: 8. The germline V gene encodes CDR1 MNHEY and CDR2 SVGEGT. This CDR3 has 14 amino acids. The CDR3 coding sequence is TGTGCCAGCAGTACGACTAGCTTAGTAAATGAGCAGTTCTTC. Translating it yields CASSTTSLVNEQFF.

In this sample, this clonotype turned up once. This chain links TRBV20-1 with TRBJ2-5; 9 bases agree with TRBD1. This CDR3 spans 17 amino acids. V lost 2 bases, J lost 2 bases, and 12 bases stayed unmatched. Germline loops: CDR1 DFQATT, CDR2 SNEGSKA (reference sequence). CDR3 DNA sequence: TGCAGTGCTAGATCTTATACCGGGACAGGGTGGCAAGAGACCCAGTACTTC. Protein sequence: CSARSYTGTGWQETQYF.

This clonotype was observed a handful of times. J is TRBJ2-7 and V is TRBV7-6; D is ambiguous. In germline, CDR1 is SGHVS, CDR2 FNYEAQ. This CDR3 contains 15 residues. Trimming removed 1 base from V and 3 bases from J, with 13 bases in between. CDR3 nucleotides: TGTGCCAGCAGCTTAGGTCCAGGAGCCAACTACGAGCAGTACTTC. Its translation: CASSLGPGANYEQYF.

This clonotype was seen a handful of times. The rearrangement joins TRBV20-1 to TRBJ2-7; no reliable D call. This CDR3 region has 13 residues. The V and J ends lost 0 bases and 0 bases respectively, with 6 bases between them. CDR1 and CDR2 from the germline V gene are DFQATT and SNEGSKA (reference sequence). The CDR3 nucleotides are TGCAGTGCTAGAGACCCCACCTCCTACGAGCAGTACTTC. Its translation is CSARDPTSYEQYF.

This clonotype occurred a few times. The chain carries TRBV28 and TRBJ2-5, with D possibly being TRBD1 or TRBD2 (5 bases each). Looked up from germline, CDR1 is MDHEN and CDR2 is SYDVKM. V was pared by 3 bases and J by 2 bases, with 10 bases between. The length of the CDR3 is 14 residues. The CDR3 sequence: CASSLGREQETQYF. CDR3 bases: TGTGCCAGCAGTTTGGGCAGGGAGCAAGAGACCCAGTACTTC.

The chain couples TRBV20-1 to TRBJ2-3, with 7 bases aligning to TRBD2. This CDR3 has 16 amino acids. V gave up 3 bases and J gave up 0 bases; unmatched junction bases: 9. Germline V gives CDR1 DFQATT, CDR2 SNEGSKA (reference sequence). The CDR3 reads CSARGGRDSSTDTQYF. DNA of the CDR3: TGCAGTGCTAGGGGGGGGAGGGATAGCAGCACAGATACGCAGTATTTT.

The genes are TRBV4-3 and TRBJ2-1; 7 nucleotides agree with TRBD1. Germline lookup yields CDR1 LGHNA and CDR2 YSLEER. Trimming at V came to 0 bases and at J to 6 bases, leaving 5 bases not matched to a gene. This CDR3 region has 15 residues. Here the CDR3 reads CASSQDRGRANEQFF. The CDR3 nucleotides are TGCGCCAGCAGCCAAGATAGGGGGCGGGCCAATGAGCAGTTCTTC.

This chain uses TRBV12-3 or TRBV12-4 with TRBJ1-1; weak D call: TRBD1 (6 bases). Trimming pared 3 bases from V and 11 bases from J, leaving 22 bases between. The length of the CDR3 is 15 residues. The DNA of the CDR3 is TGTGCCAGCAGTTTTGTCCGGGGGGCGCCATTATGGGCTTTCTTT. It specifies CASSFVRGAPLWAFF.

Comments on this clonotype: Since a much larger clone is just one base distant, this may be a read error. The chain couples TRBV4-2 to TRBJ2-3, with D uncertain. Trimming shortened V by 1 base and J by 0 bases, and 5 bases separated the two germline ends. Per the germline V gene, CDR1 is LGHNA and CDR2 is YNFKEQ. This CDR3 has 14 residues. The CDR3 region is CASSQVSSTDTQYF. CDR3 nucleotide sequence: TGTGCCAGCAGCCAAGTGTCTAGCACAGATACGCAGTATTTT.

As DNA, the CDR3 is TGTGCCAGCAGCCCCGGGACTAGCGGGAGGTACGAGCAGTTCTTC. Protein product: CASSPGTSGRYEQFF. The chain is built from TRBV6-2 or TRBV6-3 and TRBJ2-1; 15 bases map to TRBD2. Germline V gene data show CDR1 as MNHEY and CDR2 as SVGEGT. The V segment lost 6 bases and the J segment 10 bases; nucleotides outside the gene matches: 7. This CDR3 has 15 amino acids.